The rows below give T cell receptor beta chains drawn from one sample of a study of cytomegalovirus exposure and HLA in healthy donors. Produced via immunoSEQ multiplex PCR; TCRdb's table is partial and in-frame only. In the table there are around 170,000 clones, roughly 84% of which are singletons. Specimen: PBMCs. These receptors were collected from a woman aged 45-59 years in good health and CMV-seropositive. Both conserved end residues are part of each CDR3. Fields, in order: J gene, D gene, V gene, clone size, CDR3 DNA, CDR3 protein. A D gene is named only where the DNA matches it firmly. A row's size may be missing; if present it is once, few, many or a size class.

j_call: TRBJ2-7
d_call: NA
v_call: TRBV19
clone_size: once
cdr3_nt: TGTGCCAGTAGTCTACAGGGTTCCTACGAGCAGTACTTC
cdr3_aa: CASSLQGSYEQYF

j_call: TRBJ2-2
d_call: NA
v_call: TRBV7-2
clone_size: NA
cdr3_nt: TGTGCCAGCTCTAATACCGGCGGGAACACCGGGGAGCTGTTTTTT
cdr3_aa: CASSNTGGNTGELFF

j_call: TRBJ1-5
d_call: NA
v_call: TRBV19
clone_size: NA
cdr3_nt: TGTGCCAGTAACACCCCACGAGTCGGACTTGAGGATCAGCCCCAGCATTTT
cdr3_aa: CASNTPRVGLEDQPQHF

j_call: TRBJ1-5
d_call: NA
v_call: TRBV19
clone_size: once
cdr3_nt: TGTGCCAGTAGTATAGAGGGGGGGCAGGGGTCTCAGCCCCAGCATTTT
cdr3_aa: CASSIEGGQGSQPQHF

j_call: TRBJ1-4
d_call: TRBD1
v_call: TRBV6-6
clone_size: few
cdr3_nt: TGTGCCAGCAGTCCACAGGGGGCTAGGGAAAAACTGTTTTTT
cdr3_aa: CASSPQGAREKLFF

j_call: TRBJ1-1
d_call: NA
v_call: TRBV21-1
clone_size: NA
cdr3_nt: TGTGCCAGCAGCAAAGGGGACAGACGGGCTTTCGAGATATTT
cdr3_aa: CASSKGDRRAFEIF

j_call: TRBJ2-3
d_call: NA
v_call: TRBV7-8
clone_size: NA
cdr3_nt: TGTGCCAGCAGCTTAGAAGCAGGGGGGAGCACAGATACGCAGTATTTT
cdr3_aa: CASSLEAGGSTDTQYF

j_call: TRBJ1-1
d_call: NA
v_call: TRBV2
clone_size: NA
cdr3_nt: TGTGCCAGCAACCAGGGGTTGAACACTGAAGCTTTCTTT
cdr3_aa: CASNQGLNTEAFF

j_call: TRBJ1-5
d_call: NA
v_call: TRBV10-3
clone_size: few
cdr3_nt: TGTGCCATCAGTGAACAACAGGGCTCCAGACAGCCCCAGCATTTT
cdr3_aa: CAISEQQGSRQPQHF

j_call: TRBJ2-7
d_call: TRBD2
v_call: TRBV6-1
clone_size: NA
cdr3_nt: TGTGCCAGCAGCATTAGCGGGGGGGGGTCCTACGAGCAGTACTTC
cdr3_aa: CASSISGGGSYEQYF

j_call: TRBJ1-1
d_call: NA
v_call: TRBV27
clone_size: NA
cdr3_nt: TGTGCCGGCAGTTTAAGCGGGAACACTGAGGCTTTCTTT
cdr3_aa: CAGSLSGNTEAFF

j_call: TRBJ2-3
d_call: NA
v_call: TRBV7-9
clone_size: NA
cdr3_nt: TGTGCCAGCAGCTTTAACAGGGAAACAGATACGCAGTATTTT
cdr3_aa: CASSFNRETDTQYF

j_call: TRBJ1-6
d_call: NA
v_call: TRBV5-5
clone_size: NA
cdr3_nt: TGTGCCAGCAGCTCGGACAGCCTACCCCTCCACTTT
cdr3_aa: CASSSDSLPLHF

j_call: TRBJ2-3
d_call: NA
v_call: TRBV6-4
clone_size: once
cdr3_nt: TGTGCCAGCTCCCGACGGGACACAGATACGCAGTATTTT
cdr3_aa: CASSRRDTDTQYF

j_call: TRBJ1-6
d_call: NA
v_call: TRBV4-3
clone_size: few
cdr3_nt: TGCGCCAGCAGCCAAGATACGGGAAATTCACCCCTCCACTTT
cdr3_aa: CASSQDTGNSPLHF

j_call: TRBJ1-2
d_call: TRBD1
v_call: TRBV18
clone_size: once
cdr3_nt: TGTGCCAGCTCACCAGGGACAGACTATGGCTACACCTTC
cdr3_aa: CASSPGTDYGYTF

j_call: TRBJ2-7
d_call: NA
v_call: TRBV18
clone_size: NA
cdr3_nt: TGTGCCAGCCTAGGGGCAGGGTTCCCCTACGAGCAGTACTTC
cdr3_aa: CASLGAGFPYEQYF